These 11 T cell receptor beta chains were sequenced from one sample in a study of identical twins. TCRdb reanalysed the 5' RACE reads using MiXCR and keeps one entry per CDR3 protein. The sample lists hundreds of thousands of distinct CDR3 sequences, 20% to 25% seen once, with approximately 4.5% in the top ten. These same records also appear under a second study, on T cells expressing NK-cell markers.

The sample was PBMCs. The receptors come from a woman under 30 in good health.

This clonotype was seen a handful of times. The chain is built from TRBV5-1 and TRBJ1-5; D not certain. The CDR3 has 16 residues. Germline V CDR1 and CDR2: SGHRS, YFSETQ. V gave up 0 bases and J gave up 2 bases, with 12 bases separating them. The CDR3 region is CASSLAGVVGNQPQHF. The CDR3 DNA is TGCGCCAGCAGCTTGGCCGGAGTAGTGGGCAATCAGCCCCAGCATTTT.

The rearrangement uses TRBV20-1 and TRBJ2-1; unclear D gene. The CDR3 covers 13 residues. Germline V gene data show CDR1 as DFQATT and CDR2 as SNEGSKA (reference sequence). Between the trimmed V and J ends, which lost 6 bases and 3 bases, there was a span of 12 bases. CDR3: CSAQRLGYNEQFF. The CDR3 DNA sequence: TGCAGTGCCCAGCGTTTAGGCTACAATGAGCAGTTCTTC.

This CDR3 is CSVEGYRGAYEQYF. The CDR3, as DNA: TGCAGCGTTGAGGGTTACAGGGGGGCCTACGAGCAGTACTTC. The chain uses TRBV29-1 and TRBJ2-7; 8 bases align to TRBD1. Germline V gives CDR1 SQVTM, CDR2 ANQGSEA. The CDR3 covers 14 residues. With V trimmed by 3 bases and J by 2 bases, 6 bases remained unmatched.

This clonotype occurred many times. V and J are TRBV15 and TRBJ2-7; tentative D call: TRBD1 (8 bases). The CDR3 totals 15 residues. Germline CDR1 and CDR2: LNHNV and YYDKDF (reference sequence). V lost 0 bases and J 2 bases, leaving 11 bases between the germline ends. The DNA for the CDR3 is TGTGCCACCAGCAGAGAAACAGGGGGGGCCTACGAGCAGTACTTC. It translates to CATSRETGGAYEQYF. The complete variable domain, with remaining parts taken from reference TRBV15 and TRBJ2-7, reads DAMVIQNPRYQVTQFGKPVTLSCSQTLNHNVMYWYQQKSSQAPKLLFHYYDKDFNNEADTPDNFQSRRPNTSFCFLDIRSPGLGDTAMYLCATSRETGGAYEQYFGPGTRLTVT.

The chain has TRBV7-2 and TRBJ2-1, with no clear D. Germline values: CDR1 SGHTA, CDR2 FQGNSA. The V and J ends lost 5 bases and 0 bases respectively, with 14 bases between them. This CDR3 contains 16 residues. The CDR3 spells CASSPEVSSSYNEQFF. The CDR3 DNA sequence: TGTGCCAGCAGCCCAGAGGTCTCCAGCTCCTACAATGAGCAGTTCTTC.

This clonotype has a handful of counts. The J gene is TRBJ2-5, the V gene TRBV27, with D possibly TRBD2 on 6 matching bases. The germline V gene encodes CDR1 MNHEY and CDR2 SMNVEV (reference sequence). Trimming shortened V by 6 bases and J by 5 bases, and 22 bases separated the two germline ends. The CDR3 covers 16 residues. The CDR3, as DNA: TGTGCCAGCAGCAGATTGCCCGGGACTGCTCCGGAGACCCAGTACTTC. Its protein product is CASSRLPGTAPETQYF.

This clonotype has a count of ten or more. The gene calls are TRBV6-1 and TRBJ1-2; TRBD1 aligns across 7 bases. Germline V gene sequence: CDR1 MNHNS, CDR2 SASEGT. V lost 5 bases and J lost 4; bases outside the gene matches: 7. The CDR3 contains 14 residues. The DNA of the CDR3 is TGTGCCAGCAGTCCGACGTCAGGGGGCTATGGCTACACCTTC. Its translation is CASSPTSGGYGYTF.

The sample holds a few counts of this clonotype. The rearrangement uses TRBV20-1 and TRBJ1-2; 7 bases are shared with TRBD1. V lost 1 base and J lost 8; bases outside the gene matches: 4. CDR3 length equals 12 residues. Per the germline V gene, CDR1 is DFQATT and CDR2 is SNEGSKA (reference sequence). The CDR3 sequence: CSARAQGEGYTF. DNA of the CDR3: TGCAGTGCTAGAGCCCAGGGGGAAGGCTACACCTTC.

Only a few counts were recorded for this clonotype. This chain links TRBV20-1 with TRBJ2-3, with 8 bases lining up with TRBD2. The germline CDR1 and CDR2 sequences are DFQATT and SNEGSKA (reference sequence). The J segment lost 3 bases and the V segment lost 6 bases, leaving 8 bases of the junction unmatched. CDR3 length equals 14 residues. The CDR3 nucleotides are TGCAGTGCCCTGAGCGGGAGTGGTACAGATACGCAGTATTTT. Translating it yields CSALSGSGTDTQYF.

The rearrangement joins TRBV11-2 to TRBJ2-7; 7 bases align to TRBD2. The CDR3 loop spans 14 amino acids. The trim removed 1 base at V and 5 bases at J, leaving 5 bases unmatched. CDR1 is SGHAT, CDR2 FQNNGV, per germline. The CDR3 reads CASSLGTSRDEQYF. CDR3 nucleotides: TGTGCCAGCAGCTTAGGGACTAGTCGAGACGAGCAGTACTTC.

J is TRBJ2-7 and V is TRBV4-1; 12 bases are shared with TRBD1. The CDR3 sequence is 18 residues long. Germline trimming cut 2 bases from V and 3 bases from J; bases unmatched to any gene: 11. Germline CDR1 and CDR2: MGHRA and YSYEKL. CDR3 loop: CASSQYLAGDRGLYEQYF. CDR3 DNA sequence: TGCGCCAGCAGCCAATACCTTGCCGGGGACAGGGGGCTCTACGAGCAGTACTTC.